What follows are 2 T cell receptor beta chains derived from one specimen sequenced in a study of T cell responses to AZD1222 COVID-19 vaccine. The protocol was immunoSEQ multiplex PCR, while the TCRdb copy is restricted to in-frame clones and leaves out a portion. This table holds 95,000 to 110,000 clones, 75% to 90% found once. Here the sequenced sample was peripheral blood, taken on day 0 of AZD1222 vaccination. These receptors were obtained from an adult in good health.

This chain connects TRBV27 to TRBJ2-5; D uncertain. V lost 1 base to trimming and J lost 4 bases, with 19 bases between them. Germline-derived CDR1 and CDR2 are MNHEY and SMNVEV (reference sequence). CDR3 length: 17 amino acids. The CDR3 sequence is CASSLWLEVPWGETQYF. CDR3 nucleotides: TGTGCCAGCAGTTTATGGCTCGAGGTCCCCTGGGGAGAGACCCAGTACTTC.

A single count supports this clone. The chain joins TRBV2 to TRBJ1-6; 10 bases map to TRBD1. Germline trimming cut 9 bases from V and 10 bases from J; bases unmatched to any gene: 9. The CDR3 spans 14 residues. In germline, CDR1 is SNHLY, CDR2 FYNNEI. The CDR3 is CARRPGQGTSPLHF. The CDR3 DNA reads TGTGCCAGACGGCCGGGACAGGGGACGTCACCCCTCCACTTT.